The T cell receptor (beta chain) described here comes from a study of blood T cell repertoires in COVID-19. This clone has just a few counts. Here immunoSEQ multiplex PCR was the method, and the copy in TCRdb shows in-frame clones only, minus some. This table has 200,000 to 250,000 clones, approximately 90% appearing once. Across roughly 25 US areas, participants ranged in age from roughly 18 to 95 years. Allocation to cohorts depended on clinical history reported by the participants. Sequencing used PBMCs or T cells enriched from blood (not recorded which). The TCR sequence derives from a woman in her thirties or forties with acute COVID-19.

DNA for the CDR3: TGTGCCAGCATCCGGGGCAATGAGCAGTTCTTC. This encodes CASIRGNEQFF. The genes are TRBV2 and TRBJ2-1; tentative D call: TRBD2 (5 bases). V was clipped by 7 bases and J by 6 bases, with 7 bases between them. The germline V gene encodes CDR1 SNHLY and CDR2 FYNNEI. This CDR3 region has 11 residues. Full variable domain (missing parts from reference TRBV2 and TRBJ2-1): EPEVTQTPSHQVTQMGQEVILRCVPISNHLYFYWYRQILGQKVEFLVSFYNNEISEKSEIFDDQFSVERPDGSNFTLKIRSTKLEDSAMYFCASIRGNEQFFGPGTRLTVL.